Here is one T cell receptor beta chain with its context. V shed 5 bases, J shed 3 bases, and the junction held 10 bases outside the gene matches. The CDR3 totals 15 residues. Germline CDR1 reads SGHVS; CDR2 reads FQNEAQ. This sample stems from a study of T cell changes during pregnancy in multiple sclerosis. Repertoires were generated with immunoSEQ multiplex PCR, while TCRdb's copy carries only in-frame clones and drops some. Of approximately 88,000 clones listed, approximately 92% are singletons. The TCR comes from a female donor with multiple sclerosis, enrolled in a pregnancy study. Sequencing was performed on peripheral blood, taken in the first trimester of pregnancy. The chain joins TRBV7-8 to TRBJ2-7; 7 bases agree with TRBD1. CDR3 nucleotide sequence: TGTGCCAGCAGCATTAGCGAGGGGGCGTTCTACGAGCAGTACTTC. Its protein product is CASSISEGAFYEQYF.